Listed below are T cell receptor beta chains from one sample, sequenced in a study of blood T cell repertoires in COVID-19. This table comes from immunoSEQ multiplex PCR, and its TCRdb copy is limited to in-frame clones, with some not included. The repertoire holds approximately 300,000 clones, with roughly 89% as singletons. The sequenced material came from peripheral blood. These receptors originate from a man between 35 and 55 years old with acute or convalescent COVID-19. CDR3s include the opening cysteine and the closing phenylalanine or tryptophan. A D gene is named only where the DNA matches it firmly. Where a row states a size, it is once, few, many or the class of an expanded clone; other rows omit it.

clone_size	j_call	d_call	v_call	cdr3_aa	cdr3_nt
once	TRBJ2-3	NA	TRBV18	CASSQVTGFPRPDTQYF	TGTGCCAGCTCACAGGTAACGGGGTTCCCAAGGCCAGATACGCAGTATTTT
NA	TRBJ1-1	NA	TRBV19	CASSIGARGAEAFF	TGTGCCAGTAGTATAGGTGCCAGGGGCGCTGAAGCTTTCTTT
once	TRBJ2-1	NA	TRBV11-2	CASSNSNEQFF	TGTGCCAGCAGCAATTCAAATGAGCAGTTCTTC
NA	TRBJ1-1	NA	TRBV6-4	CASSPRGNTEAFF	TGTGCCAGCAGTCCTAGGGGAAATACTGAAGCTTTCTTT
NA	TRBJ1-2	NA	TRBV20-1	CSVKGSYGYTF	TGCAGTGTCAAAGGGAGCTATGGCTACACCTTC
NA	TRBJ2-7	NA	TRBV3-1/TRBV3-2	CASSPGSTYEQYF	TGTGCCAGCAGCCCAGGGTCCACCTACGAGCAGTACTTC
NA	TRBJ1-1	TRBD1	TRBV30	CAWKAGQGKSGTEAFF	TGTGCCTGGAAGGCAGGACAGGGCAAAAGTGGGACTGAAGCTTTCTTT
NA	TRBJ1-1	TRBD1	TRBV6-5	CASIQGAGAEAFF	TGTGCCAGCATCCAGGGGGCTGGAGCTGAAGCTTTCTTT
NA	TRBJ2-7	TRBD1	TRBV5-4	CASSLGAGGYEQYF	TGTGCCAGCAGCTTGGGGGCAGGGGGCTACGAGCAGTACTTC
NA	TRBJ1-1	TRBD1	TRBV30	CAWGTGGTEAFF	TGTGCCTGGGGCACAGGGGGCACTGAAGCTTTCTTT
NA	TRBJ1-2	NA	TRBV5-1	CASSPSGVRGAGYGYTF	TGCGCCAGCAGCCCTTCTGGTGTGCGGGGGGCTGGCTATGGCTACACCTTC
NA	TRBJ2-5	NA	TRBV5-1	CASSFGGQETQYF	TGCGCCAGCAGCTTTGGAGGGCAGGAGACCCAGTACTTC
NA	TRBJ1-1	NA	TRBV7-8	CASSLHGRGTEAFF	TGTGCCAGCAGTCTGCACGGGAGGGGGACTGAAGCTTTCTTT
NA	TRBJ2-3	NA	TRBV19	CASSLTGIASTDTQYF	TGTGCCAGTAGTTTGACAGGAATTGCTAGCACAGATACGCAGTATTTT
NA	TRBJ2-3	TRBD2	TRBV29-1	CSVSSGGGSDTQYF	TGCAGCGTCTCTAGCGGGGGGGGCTCAGATACGCAGTATTTT
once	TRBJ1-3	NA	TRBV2	CASSSTDSGNTIYF	TGTGCCAGCAGTAGTACAGACAGTGGAAACACCATATATTTT
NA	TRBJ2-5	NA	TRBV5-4	CASSLGTVQETQYF	TGTGCCAGCAGCTTGGGGACAGTTCAAGAGACCCAGTACTTC
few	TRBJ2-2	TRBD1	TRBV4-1	CASSTDRGNTGELFF	TGCGCCAGCAGCACTGACAGGGGAAACACCGGGGAGCTGTTTTTT
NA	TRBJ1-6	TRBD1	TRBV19	CASSAPGQGLFENSPLHF	TGTGCCAGTAGTGCACCGGGACAGGGTCTATTTGAGAATTCACCCCTCCACTTT
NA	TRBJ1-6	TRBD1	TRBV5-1	CASSSTGGNSPLHF	TGCGCCAGCAGCTCCACAGGGGGGAATTCACCCCTCCACTTT
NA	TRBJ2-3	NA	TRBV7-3	CASSSEGGATDTQYF	TGTGCCAGCAGCTCCGAGGGCGGGGCCACAGATACGCAGTATTTT
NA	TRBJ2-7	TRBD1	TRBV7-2	CASSLGQGEYEQYF	TGTGCCAGCAGCCTGGGACAGGGCGAATACGAGCAGTACTTC
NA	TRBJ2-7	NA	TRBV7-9	CASSALQGTNYEQYF	TGTGCCAGCAGCGCCCTACAGGGAACTAACTACGAGCAGTACTTC
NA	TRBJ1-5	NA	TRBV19	CASAGPTVNQPQHF	TGTGCCAGTGCGGGACCGACCGTAAATCAGCCCCAGCATTTT
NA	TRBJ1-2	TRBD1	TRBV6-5	CASRPGTGTNYGYTF	TGTGCCAGCAGACCGGGGACAGGAACTAACTATGGCTACACCTTC
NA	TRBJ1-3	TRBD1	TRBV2	CASSGAGGGNTIYF	TGTGCCAGCAGTGGAGCAGGGGGTGGAAACACCATATATTTT
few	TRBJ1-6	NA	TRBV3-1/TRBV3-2	CASSQNSNTLHF	TGTGCCAGCAGCCAAAACTCAAATACCCTCCACTTT
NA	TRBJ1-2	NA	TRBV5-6	CASSPQGRGNGYTF	TGTGCCAGCAGCCCCCAGGGGAGGGGGAATGGCTACACCTTC
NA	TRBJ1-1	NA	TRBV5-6	CASSLTLSGPEAFF	TGTGCCAGCAGCTTGACTTTAAGTGGTCCTGAAGCTTTCTTT
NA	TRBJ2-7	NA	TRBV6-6	CASTEGTTYEQYF	TGTGCCAGCACCGAAGGGACAACCTACGAGCAGTACTTC
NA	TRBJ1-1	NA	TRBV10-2	CAVRGQNTEAFF	TGCGCGGTCAGAGGACAGAACACTGAAGCTTTCTTT
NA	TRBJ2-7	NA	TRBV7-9	CASSVEDKTEQYF	TGTGCCAGCAGCGTAGAAGACAAGACCGAGCAGTACTTC
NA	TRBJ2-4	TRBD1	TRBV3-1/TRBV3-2	CASRATGARDIQYF	TGTGCCAGCAGGGCGACAGGGGCCCGGGACATTCAGTACTTC
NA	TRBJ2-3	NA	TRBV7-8	CASSLGGGRSDTQYF	TGTGCCAGCAGCTTGGGAGGAGGAAGGTCAGATACGCAGTATTTT
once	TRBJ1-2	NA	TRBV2	CASSEQARSNGYTF	TGTGCCAGCAGTGAACAGGCGCGAAGCAATGGCTACACCTTC
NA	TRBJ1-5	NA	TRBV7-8	CASSLVESGVGSNQPQHF	TGTGCCAGCAGCTTAGTAGAATCCGGGGTGGGTAGCAATCAGCCCCAGCATTTT
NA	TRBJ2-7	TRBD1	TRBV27	CASSLTGQGGRYEQYF	TGTGCCAGCAGTCTCACGGGACAGGGGGGGAGGTACGAGCAGTACTTC
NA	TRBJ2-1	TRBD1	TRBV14	CASSQSIGTGGIGEQFF	TGTGCCAGCAGCCAGAGTATCGGGACAGGGGGTATAGGGGAGCAGTTCTTC
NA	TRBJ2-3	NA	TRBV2	CASRRTLFTDTQYF	TGTGCCAGCAGGAGGACACTATTCACAGATACGCAGTATTTT
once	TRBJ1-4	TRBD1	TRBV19	CASSIGGTGDEKLFF	TGTGCCAGTAGTATAGGAGGGACAGGGGACGAAAAACTGTTTTTT
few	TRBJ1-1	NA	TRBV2	CASTLVQGNTEAFF	TGTGCCAGTACGCTTGTACAGGGAAACACTGAAGCTTTCTTT
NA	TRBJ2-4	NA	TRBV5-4	CASSTKQGRGIAKNIQYF	TGTGCCAGCAGCACTAAGCAGGGAAGGGGGATCGCCAAAAACATTCAGTACTTC
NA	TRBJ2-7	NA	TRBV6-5	CASSYSTRERNYEQYF	TGTGCCAGCAGTTACTCGACCCGGGAGCGGAACTACGAGCAGTACTTC
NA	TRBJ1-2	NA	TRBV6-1	CASSERGFYGYTF	TGTGCCAGCAGTGAAAGGGGCTTCTATGGCTACACCTTC
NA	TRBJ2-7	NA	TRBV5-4	CASSSQGYEQYF	TGTGCCAGCAGTTCGCAGGGTTACGAGCAGTACTTC
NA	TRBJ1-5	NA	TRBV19	CASSIGRVLNQPQHF	TGTGCCAGTAGTATAGGCAGGGTCCTAAATCAGCCCCAGCATTTT
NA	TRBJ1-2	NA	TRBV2	CASSEGGPLDGYTF	TGTGCCAGCAGTGAAGGTGGGCCTTTGGATGGCTACACCTTC
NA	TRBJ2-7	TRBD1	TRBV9	CASSVFPGQGYEQYF	TGTGCCAGCAGCGTATTCCCGGGACAGGGCTACGAGCAGTACTTC
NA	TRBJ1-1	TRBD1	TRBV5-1	CASSSLTGVDTEAFF	TGCGCCAGCAGCTCTCTTACAGGGGTAGACACTGAAGCTTTCTTT
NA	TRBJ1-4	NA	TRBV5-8	CASSSTVVTNEKLFF	TGTGCCAGCAGCTCGACTGTGGTGACTAATGAAAAACTGTTTTTT
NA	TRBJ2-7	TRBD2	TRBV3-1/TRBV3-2	CASSQLAGDPYEQYF	TGTGCCAGCAGCCAGCTAGCGGGGGACCCCTACGAGCAGTACTTC
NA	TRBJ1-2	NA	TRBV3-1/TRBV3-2	CASSPEGGIGYTF	TGTGCCAGCAGCCCTGAGGGGGGGATTGGCTACACCTTC
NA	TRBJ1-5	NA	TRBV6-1	CASSEPTVYTGFRNQPQHF	TGTGCCAGCAGTGAACCGACGGTATATACAGGGTTTCGCAATCAGCCCCAGCATTTT
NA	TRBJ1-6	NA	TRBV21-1	CASPHGQGVGSYNSPLHF	TGTGCCAGCCCTCACGGACAGGGAGTCGGCTCCTATAATTCACCCCTCCACTTT